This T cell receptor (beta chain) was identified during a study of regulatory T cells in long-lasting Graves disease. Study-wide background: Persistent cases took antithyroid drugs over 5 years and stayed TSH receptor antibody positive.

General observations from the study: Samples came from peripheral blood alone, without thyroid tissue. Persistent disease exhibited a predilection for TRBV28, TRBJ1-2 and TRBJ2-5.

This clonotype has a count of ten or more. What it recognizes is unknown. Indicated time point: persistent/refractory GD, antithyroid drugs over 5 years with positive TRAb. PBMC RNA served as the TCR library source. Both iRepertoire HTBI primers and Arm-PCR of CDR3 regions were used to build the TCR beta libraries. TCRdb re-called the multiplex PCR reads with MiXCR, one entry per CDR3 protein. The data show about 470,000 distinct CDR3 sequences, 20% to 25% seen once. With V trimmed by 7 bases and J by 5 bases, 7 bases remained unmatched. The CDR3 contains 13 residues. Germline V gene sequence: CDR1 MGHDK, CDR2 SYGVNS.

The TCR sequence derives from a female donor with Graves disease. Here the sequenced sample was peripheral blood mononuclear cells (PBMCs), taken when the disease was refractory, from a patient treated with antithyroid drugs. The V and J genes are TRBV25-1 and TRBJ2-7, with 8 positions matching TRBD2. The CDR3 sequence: CASTRGGGNEQYF. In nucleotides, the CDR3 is TGTGCCAGCACCCGGGGGGGCGGAAACGAGCAGTACTTC.